These 31 T cell receptor beta chains originate from one sample sequenced in a study of T cell responses to AZD1222 COVID-19 vaccine. Only in-frame clones appear in the TCRdb table, and some are missing; sequencing was by immunoSEQ multiplex PCR. The data show around 150,000 clones, 94% seen once. Sample: peripheral blood, taken on day 0 of AZD1222 vaccination. These receptors were taken from an adult in good health.

V and J are TRBV19 and TRBJ2-7; 7 bases fit TRBD1. Germline V gene lookup returns CDR1 LNHDA and CDR2 SQIVND (reference sequence). This CDR3 has 15 residues. Trimming cost V 5 bases and J 9 bases; bases outside gene matches: 16. The CDR3 loop reads CASSPWTGPTESQYF. In DNA, the CDR3 is TGTGCCAGTAGTCCGTGGACAGGCCCGACGGAATCGCAGTACTTC.

The genes are TRBV12-3 or TRBV12-4 and TRBJ2-1; D uncertain. V was clipped by 5 bases and J by 6 bases, with 11 bases between them. CDR3 length equals 13 residues. The DNA of the CDR3 is TGTGCCAGCAGTCACGGGCCACGCAATGAGCAGTTCTTC. It yields the protein CASSHGPRNEQFF.

V is TRBV6-5 and J is TRBJ1-3; D remains ambiguous. There are 16 residues in the CDR3. The V and J ends lost 0 bases and 2 bases respectively, with 11 bases between them. CDR1 and CDR2 from the germline V gene are MNHEY and SVGAGI. CDR3 DNA sequence: TGTGCCAGCAGTTACTCGTTAGGAGCGGCTGGAAACACCATATATTTT. This encodes CASSYSLGAAGNTIYF.

The V call is TRBV2, the J call TRBJ1-2; D is uncertain. Germline V gene data show CDR1 as SNHLY and CDR2 as FYNNEI. This CDR3 contains 15 residues. Trimming left V 0 bases short and J 3 bases short, with 11 bases between. Here the CDR3 reads CASSEARDGYYGYTF. The CDR3 DNA sequence: TGTGCCAGCAGTGAAGCGCGTGACGGCTACTATGGCTACACCTTC. The variable domain in full, with the rest retrieved from reference TRBV2 and TRBJ1-2, is EPEVTQTPSHQVTQMGQEVILRCVPISNHLYFYWYRQILGQKVEFLVSFYNNEISEKSEIFDDQFSVERPDGSNFTLKIRSTKLEDSAMYFCASSEARDGYYGYTFGSGTRLTVV.

CDR3 sequence reads: CASGGRKTNKNIQYF. The CDR3 bases are TGTGCCAGCGGGGGGAGGAAAACCAACAAAAACATTCAGTACTTC. The rearrangement uses TRBV28 and TRBJ2-4; D may be TRBD2 (6 bases). The germline CDR1 and CDR2 sequences are MDHEN and SYDVKM. With 8 bases removed from V and 3 bases from J, the gap between germline ends came to 17 bases. This CDR3 comprises 15 residues.

This chain joins TRBV19 and TRBJ2-5; no clear D. The CDR3 is 15 residues long. The ends were cut back, 5 bases at V and 0 bases at J, with 13 bases in the middle. Germline CDR1 is LNHDA and CDR2 is SQIVND (reference sequence). For the CDR3, the DNA is TGTGCCAGTAGTGGGTCTACAGCGAACCAAGAGACCCAGTACTTC. Protein sequence: CASSGSTANQETQYF.

V is TRBV7-6 and J is TRBJ1-3; D might be TRBD1 (5 bases). This CDR3 has 17 amino acids. Germline CDR1 and CDR2: SGHVS and FNYEAQ. The V end was cut by 0 bases, the J end by 4 bases, with 16 bases between. This CDR3 reads CASSLARVGRQGNTIYF. CDR3 coding DNA: TGTGCCAGCAGCTTAGCGCGAGTGGGACGTCAAGGAAACACCATATATTTT. Full variable domain (remainder filled in from reference TRBV7-6 and TRBJ1-3): GAGVSQSPRYKVTKRGQDVALRCDPISGHVSLYWYRQALGQGPEFLTYFNYEAQQDKSGLPNDRFSAERPEGSISTLTIQRTEQRDSAMYRCASSLARVGRQGNTIYFGEGSWLTVV.

The V and J genes are TRBV6-5 and TRBJ2-7; tentatively, D is TRBD1 (5 bases). The CDR3 has 13 amino acids. V lost 10 bases and J lost 2, with 15 bases in between. The germline gives CDR1 MNHEY, CDR2 SVGAGI. The CDR3 sequence: CATLDTDTYEQYF. CDR3 DNA sequence: TGTGCCACTCTTGACACGGACACCTACGAGCAGTACTTC.

A single count supports this clone. This sequence joins TRBV3-1 (or the pseudogene TRBV3-2) and TRBJ2-1; the match to TRBD2 covers 7 bases. Germline-derived CDR1 and CDR2 are LGHDT and YNNKEL (reference sequence). The CDR3 totals 14 residues. J lost 7 bases, V lost 4 bases, and 7 bases had no gene match. The CDR3 reads CASSLRERENEQFF. In DNA form, the CDR3 reads TGTGCCAGCAGCCTGCGGGAGAGGGAGAATGAGCAGTTCTTC.

This chain uses TRBV7-6 with TRBJ1-4; D perhaps matches TRBD1 (6 bases). Germline lookup yields CDR1 SGHVS and CDR2 FNYEAQ. Trimming left V 0 bases short and J 4 bases short, with 15 bases between. CDR3 size: 17 residues. CDR3 DNA: TGTGCCAGCAGCTTAGCAATGTGGGGGCGAGATAATGAAAAACTGTTTTTT. Protein: CASSLAMWGRDNEKLFF. The whole variable domain, filled in from reference TRBV7-6 and TRBJ1-4, reads GAGVSQSPRYKVTKRGQDVALRCDPISGHVSLYWYRQALGQGPEFLTYFNYEAQQDKSGLPNDRFSAERPEGSISTLTIQRTEQRDSAMYRCASSLAMWGRDNEKLFFGSGTQLSVL.

The J gene is TRBJ1-1, the V gene TRBV5-1; D call uncertain. The CDR3 runs to 11 residues. Trimming removed 7 bases at V and 5 bases at J, with 9 bases between. CDR1 SGHRS and CDR2 YFSETQ come from the germline V gene. This CDR3 reads CASGEGTEAFF. The DNA of the CDR3 is TGCGCCAGCGGGGAGGGAACTGAAGCTTTCTTT.

V and J are TRBV19 and TRBJ2-7, with D maybe TRBD2 (6 bases). V dropped 5 bases and J dropped 2 bases, with 16 bases sitting between them. Germline loops: CDR1 LNHDA, CDR2 SQIVND (reference sequence). This CDR3 is 15 amino acids long. CDR3 region: CASSPNVGGTYEQYF. CDR3 DNA sequence: TGTGCCAGTAGTCCGAACGTGGGGGGAACCTACGAGCAGTACTTC. Filled out from reference TRBV19 and TRBJ2-7, the complete variable domain reads DGGITQSPKYLFRKEGQNVTLSCEQNLNHDAMYWYRQDPGQGLRLIYYSQIVNDFQKGDIAEGYSVSREKKESFPLTVTSAQKNPTAFYLCASSPNVGGTYEQYFGPGTRLTVT.

The DNA for the CDR3 is TGTGCTGACACGGGATTTACGAATGAAGCTTTCTTT. It translates to CADTGFTNEAFF. The chain employs TRBV2 and TRBJ1-1; D unclear. CDR1 SNHLY and CDR2 FYNNEI come from the germline V gene. This CDR3 has 12 residues. Together with reference TRBV2 and TRBJ1-1, the CDR3 gives the full variable domain: EPEVTQTPSHQVTQMGQEVILRCVPISNHLYFYWYRQILGQKVEFLVSFYNNEISEKSEIFDDQFSVERPDGSNFTLKIRSTKLEDSAMYFCADTGFTNEAFFGQGTRLTVV.

The genes are TRBV15 and TRBJ2-1; D is unresolved. Germline V lookup: CDR1 LNHNV, CDR2 YYDKDF (reference sequence). V gave up 7 bases and J gave up 5 bases, with 15 bases separating them. This CDR3 region has 14 residues. The CDR3 region has the DNA TGTGCCACCAAGGGTGGAGAAATGGACAATGAGCAGTTCTTC. It codes for CATKGGEMDNEQFF.

For the CDR3, the DNA is TGTGCCAGCAGACGCGAAGAGACCCAGTACTTC. It translates to CASRREETQYF. The chain has TRBV27 and TRBJ2-5, with D hard to call. The CDR3 totals 11 residues. The V gene's germline CDR1 is MNHEY and CDR2 SMNVEV (reference sequence). V lost 6 bases and J lost 3, with 5 bases in between.

The V call is TRBV28, the J call TRBJ2-3; no definite D call. The CDR3 consists of 13 residues. The V end lost 4 bases, the J end lost 4 bases, and 9 bases lay between the germline ends. CDR1 and CDR2 (germline): MDHEN, SYDVKM. This CDR3 reads CASSSDPPDTQYF. CDR3 DNA: TGTGCCAGCAGTTCCGATCCGCCAGATACGCAGTATTTT.

This clone occurred once. V usage is TRBV9 and J usage is TRBJ2-2, with D maybe TRBD1 (5 bases). The germline V gene has CDR1 SGDLS and CDR2 YYNGEE. V lost 0 bases to trimming and J lost 3 bases, with 12 bases between them. This CDR3 is built from 16 residues. The CDR3 bases are TGTGCCAGCAGCGTAGGGTCCAGGGCTTACACCGGGGAGCTGTTTTTT. This encodes CASSVGSRAYTGELFF.

The rearrangement links TRBV5-1 to TRBJ2-1; tentatively, D is TRBD2 (5 bases). The CDR3 loop spans 13 amino acids. With 2 bases removed from V and 6 bases from J, the gap between germline ends came to 9 bases. Per the germline V gene, CDR1 is SGHRS and CDR2 is YFSETQ. CDR3 DNA sequence: TGCGCCAGCAGCTTAGAACGGGGCAATGAGCAGTTCTTC. As protein: CASSLERGNEQFF.

In its sample, this clone was seen many times. The rearrangement uses TRBV6-4 and TRBJ2-6; D not certain. Trimming pared 0 bases from V and 0 bases from J, leaving 6 bases between. Germline values: CDR1 MRHNA, CDR2 SNTAGT. The CDR3 covers 16 residues. CDR3 region: CASSDSEISGANVLTF. CDR3 nucleotide sequence: TGTGCCAGCAGTGACTCGGAGATCTCTGGGGCCAACGTCCTGACTTTC.

This rearrangement joins TRBV7-2 to TRBJ2-1; TRBD2 matches 12 bases. Germline assignment: CDR1 SGHTA and CDR2 FQGNSA. The CDR3 runs 15 residues. The V gene end was trimmed by 5 bases and the J gene end by 9 bases; junction bases not matched to a gene: 8. CDR3 in DNA: TGTGCCAGCAGCCTATCTAGCGGGAGGGCCACTGAGCAGTTCTTC. It is translated as CASSLSSGRATEQFF.

The V call is TRBV5-5, the J call TRBJ1-5; possible D gene TRBD1, 5 bases. The germline gives CDR1 SGHKS, CDR2 YYEKEE (reference sequence). The CDR3 covers 16 residues. Between the trimmed V and J ends, which lost 2 bases and 0 bases, there was a span of 12 bases. The CDR3 DNA reads TGTGCCAGCAGCTTCCAGCCAGGGCCTAGCAATCAGCCCCAGCATTTT. It is translated as CASSFQPGPSNQPQHF.

The genes are TRBV3-1 (or the pseudogene TRBV3-2) and TRBJ1-3; D gene ambiguous. CDR1 and CDR2 (germline): LGHDT, YNNKEL (reference sequence). This CDR3 is built from 16 residues. Trimming pared 5 bases from V and 0 bases from J, leaving 14 bases between. The CDR3, as DNA: TGTGCCAGCAGCGAGGGTGGCGGGTCCTCTGGAAACACCATATATTTT. Translation gives CASSEGGGSSGNTIYF.

The chain joins TRBV11-2 to TRBJ1-6; D may be TRBD1 (6 bases). CDR3 length equals 19 residues. Looked up from germline, CDR1 is SGHAT and CDR2 is FQNNGV. The V gene lost 2 bases and the J gene lost 0 bases, with 17 bases spanning the gap. The CDR3 DNA reads as TGTGCCAGCAGCTTACGGGCAGGGGCTAGGAGCTCCTATAATTCACCCCTCCACTTT. This gives the protein CASSLRAGARSSYNSPLHF. Based on the CDR3 plus reference TRBV11-2 and TRBJ1-6, the full variable domain is EAGVAQSPRYKIIEKRQSVAFWCNPISGHATLYWYQQILGQGPKLLIQFQNNGVVDDSQLPKDRFSAERLKGVDSTLKIQPAKLEDSAVYLCASSLRAGARSSYNSPLHFGNGTRLTVT.

This clone was recorded once. The V call is TRBV27, the J call TRBJ2-2; D ambiguous. The length of the CDR3 is 14 residues. The ends were cut back, 8 bases at V and 4 bases at J, with 14 bases in the middle. Per the germline V gene, CDR1 is MNHEY and CDR2 is SMNVEV (reference sequence). Here the CDR3 reads CASRLQQFTGELFF. The CDR3 coding sequence is TGTGCCAGCCGCTTACAGCAATTCACCGGGGAGCTGTTTTTT.

The chain joins TRBV2 to TRBJ2-1, with 9 positions matching TRBD2. The germline gives CDR1 SNHLY, CDR2 FYNNEI. CDR3 length equals 14 residues. The ends lost 8 bases at V and 7 bases at J; junction bases unmatched: 9. The CDR3 bases are TGTGCCAGCCCTTCCGGAAGCGGGAGGAATGAGCAGTTCTTC. This gives the protein CASPSGSGRNEQFF.

The CDR3 spells CASSVDDRPGGYTF. As DNA, the CDR3 is TGTGCCAGCAGCGTAGATGACAGGCCGGGCGGCTACACCTTC. V usage is TRBV9 and J usage is TRBJ1-2, with D possibly being TRBD1 (6 bases). This CDR3 spans 14 amino acids. The V and J ends lost 0 bases and 8 bases respectively, with 14 bases between them. Per the germline V gene, CDR1 is SGDLS and CDR2 is YYNGEE.

The chain joins TRBV18 to TRBJ2-7; 9 bases are a match to TRBD1. Germline V gene lookup returns CDR1 KGHSH and CDR2 LQKENI. CDR3 length equals 17 residues. V lost 3 bases to trimming and J lost 0 bases; unmatched junction nucleotides: 9. The CDR3 DNA is TGTGCCAGCTCACCCTTCGGACAGGGGCGCGCCTCCTACGAGCAGTACTTC. Protein product: CASSPFGQGRASYEQYF.

The rearrangement uses TRBV11-2 and TRBJ2-3; D possibly corresponds to TRBD2 (6 bases). The germline V and J ends were trimmed by 5 bases and 1 base, with 10 bases remaining between them. There are 14 residues in the CDR3. Germline V gene lookup returns CDR1 SGHAT and CDR2 FQNNGV. In DNA form, the CDR3 reads TGTGCCAGCAGCGCGGGACCAGGCACAGATACGCAGTATTTT. Protein product: CASSAGPGTDTQYF.

This chain uses TRBV5-1 with TRBJ2-1; 10 bases align to TRBD1. Germline CDR1 SGHRS, CDR2 YFSETQ. The CDR3 spans 16 residues. V was pared by 0 bases and J by 5 bases, with 5 bases of the junction left unmatched. CDR3 amino acids: CASSLARGQGNNEQFF. CDR3 DNA sequence: TGCGCCAGCAGCTTGGCAAGGGGACAGGGGAACAATGAGCAGTTCTTC.

This clone appeared once. V is TRBV29-1 and J is TRBJ1-1; no clear D. Germline CDR1 and CDR2: SQVTM and ANQGSEA. The CDR3 extends over 13 amino acids. Between the trimmed V and J ends, which lost 0 bases and 0 bases, there was a span of 5 bases. Here the CDR3 reads CSVEDSLNTEAFF. The CDR3 coding sequence is TGCAGCGTTGAAGACAGCCTGAACACTGAAGCTTTCTTT.

The chain uses TRBV4-1 and TRBJ2-7; D ambiguous. The germline CDR1 and CDR2 sequences are MGHRA and YSYEKL. Trimming took 2 bases from V and 2 from J, leaving 10 bases between them. The CDR3 covers 14 residues. The DNA of the CDR3 is TGCGCCAGCAGCCAATCGGACGGTACCTACGAGCAGTACTTC. Translated: CASSQSDGTYEQYF.